The rows below give T cell receptor beta chains drawn from one sample of a study of shared clonotypes between healthy human individuals. Generated by immunoSEQ multiplex PCR, the TCRdb table keeps only in-frame clones and is missing some. The data show some 1,900,000 clones, with about 95% seen just once and around 1% held by the top ten. The sequenced sample was naive CD8+ T cells sorted from blood. The receptors shown here come from a man between 18 and 35 years old in good health. CDR3s include the opening cysteine and the closing phenylalanine or tryptophan. Each record gives: J gene, V gene, clone size, D gene, CDR3 protein, CDR3 DNA. D genes are given only for firm matches. Clone size, where shown, is once, few, many, or a class for clones that have expanded.

j_gene: TRBJ2-1; v_gene: TRBV5-1; abundance: NA; d_gene: TRBD2; CDR3aa: CASSFNPNSGRNNEQFF; CDR3nt: TGCGCCAGCAGCTTCAACCCCAATAGCGGGCGAAACAATGAGCAGTTCTTC
j_gene: TRBJ1-2; v_gene: TRBV18; abundance: NA; d_gene: NA; CDR3aa: CASSETVNYGYTF; CDR3nt: TGTGCCAGCTCCGAGACAGTCAACTATGGCTACACCTTC
j_gene: TRBJ2-7; v_gene: TRBV19; abundance: NA; d_gene: NA; CDR3aa: CASSDSSSYEQYF; CDR3nt: TGTGCCAGTTCGGACTCGAGCTCCTACGAGCAGTACTTC
j_gene: TRBJ1-2; v_gene: TRBV4-1; abundance: NA; d_gene: NA; CDR3aa: CASSPGGRGNYGYTF; CDR3nt: TGCGCCAGCAGCCCAGGCGGCCGGGGGAACTATGGCTACACCTTC
j_gene: TRBJ2-2; v_gene: TRBV13; abundance: NA; d_gene: NA; CDR3aa: CASSLRGGNTGELFF; CDR3nt: TGTGCCAGCAGCCTCCGCGGGGGCAACACCGGGGAGCTGTTTTTT
j_gene: TRBJ1-1; v_gene: TRBV5-1; abundance: NA; d_gene: TRBD1; CDR3aa: CASSLTRQGPDTEAFF; CDR3nt: TGCGCCAGCAGCTTAACCCGACAGGGGCCGGACACTGAAGCTTTCTTT
j_gene: TRBJ2-1; v_gene: TRBV5-4; abundance: once; d_gene: TRBD2; CDR3aa: CASSLGGLAAEQFF; CDR3nt: TGTGCCAGCAGCTTGGGGGGACTAGCGGCTGAGCAGTTCTTC
j_gene: TRBJ1-1; v_gene: TRBV4-1; abundance: NA; d_gene: NA; CDR3aa: CASSLGHLNTEAFF; CDR3nt: TGCGCCAGCAGCCTGGGCCATTTGAACACTGAAGCTTTCTTT
j_gene: TRBJ2-5; v_gene: TRBV19; abundance: NA; d_gene: NA; CDR3aa: CASGRDTAVETQYF; CDR3nt: TGTGCCAGTGGCCGGGACACCGCCGTGGAGACCCAGTACTTC
j_gene: TRBJ2-5; v_gene: TRBV2; abundance: NA; d_gene: TRBD2; CDR3aa: CASSGWAGEGETQYF; CDR3nt: TGTGCCAGCAGTGGGTGGGCGGGAGAAGGAGAGACCCAGTACTTC
j_gene: TRBJ1-1; v_gene: TRBV30; abundance: NA; d_gene: NA; CDR3aa: CAWAPGGTEAFF; CDR3nt: TGTGCCTGGGCCCCCGGGGGCACTGAAGCTTTCTTT
j_gene: TRBJ1-1; v_gene: TRBV27; abundance: NA; d_gene: NA; CDR3aa: CASSLGGGIAEAFF; CDR3nt: TGTGCCAGCAGTTTGGGTGGGGGTATCGCTGAAGCTTTCTTT
j_gene: TRBJ1-6; v_gene: TRBV28; abundance: once; d_gene: NA; CDR3aa: CASIFTGFTYNSPLHF; CDR3nt: TGTGCCAGCATCTTCACAGGGTTTACCTATAATTCACCCCTCCACTTT
j_gene: TRBJ2-7; v_gene: TRBV6-6; abundance: once; d_gene: NA; CDR3aa: CASSYEGSEQYF; CDR3nt: TGTGCCAGCAGTTACGAGGGGTCGGAGCAGTACTTC
j_gene: TRBJ1-1; v_gene: TRBV2; abundance: NA; d_gene: NA; CDR3aa: CASSSTGITEAFF; CDR3nt: TGTGCCAGCAGTTCCACAGGGATCACTGAAGCTTTCTTT
j_gene: TRBJ2-2; v_gene: TRBV10-3; abundance: NA; d_gene: TRBD1; CDR3aa: CAISADRVDTGELFF; CDR3nt: TGTGCCATCAGCGCAGACAGGGTTGACACCGGGGAGCTGTTTTTT
j_gene: TRBJ2-1; v_gene: TRBV2; abundance: NA; d_gene: TRBD2; CDR3aa: CASSEAKVLAGFYNEQFF; CDR3nt: TGTGCCAGCAGTGAAGCGAAAGTGCTAGCGGGATTCTACAATGAGCAGTTCTTC
j_gene: TRBJ2-7; v_gene: TRBV6-5; abundance: NA; d_gene: NA; CDR3aa: CASSYSSGTYEQYF; CDR3nt: TGTGCCAGCAGTTACTCGTCAGGGACCTACGAGCAGTACTTC
j_gene: TRBJ1-6; v_gene: TRBV4-3; abundance: NA; d_gene: TRBD1; CDR3aa: CASSQAPQGDNSPLHF; CDR3nt: TGCGCCAGCAGCCAGGCACCACAGGGGGATAATTCACCCCTCCACTTT
j_gene: TRBJ1-4; v_gene: TRBV10-3; abundance: NA; d_gene: NA; CDR3aa: CAISESSEKLFF; CDR3nt: TGTGCCATCAGTGAGTCTTCCGAAAAACTGTTTTTT